The entry below gives a single T cell receptor beta chain sequence along with its context. Its target is not known. The data belong to a study of T-cell reconstitution after alpha-beta-depleted transplantation in children. Findings of the study overall: Reportedly, roughly two months post-transplant, alpha-beta T cells arose from several hundred expanded graft clones. Surviving recipient T cells and thymic progenitors produced the high day-60 TCRbeta diversity seen in some patients. T-cell counts and diversity at one year post-transplant came mainly from newly produced T cells.

Looked up from germline, CDR1 is DFQATT and CDR2 is SNEGSKA (reference sequence). The V gene end was trimmed by 6 bases and the J gene end by 3 bases; junction bases not matched to a gene: 6. CDR3 length equals 14 residues. TCRbeta library preparation incorporated unique molecular identifiers. One entry per CDR3 protein, called by TCRdb with MiXCR from the PCR reads. The sample shows 600,000 to 800,000 distinct CDR3 sequences, around 13% of them seen only once. The V call is TRBV20-1, the J call TRBJ2-5, with TRBD2 matching over 11 bases. The TCR was taken from a girl aged 2 to 9 with congenital amegakaryocytic thrombocytopenia, due to receive a stem cell transplant. This specimen was PBMCs, taken before TCRalphabeta/CD19-depleted stem cell transplant. CDR3 in amino acids: CSAFPTSGKETQYF. The CDR3 DNA reads TGCAGTGCGTTCCCGACTAGCGGGAAAGAGACCCAGTACTTC.